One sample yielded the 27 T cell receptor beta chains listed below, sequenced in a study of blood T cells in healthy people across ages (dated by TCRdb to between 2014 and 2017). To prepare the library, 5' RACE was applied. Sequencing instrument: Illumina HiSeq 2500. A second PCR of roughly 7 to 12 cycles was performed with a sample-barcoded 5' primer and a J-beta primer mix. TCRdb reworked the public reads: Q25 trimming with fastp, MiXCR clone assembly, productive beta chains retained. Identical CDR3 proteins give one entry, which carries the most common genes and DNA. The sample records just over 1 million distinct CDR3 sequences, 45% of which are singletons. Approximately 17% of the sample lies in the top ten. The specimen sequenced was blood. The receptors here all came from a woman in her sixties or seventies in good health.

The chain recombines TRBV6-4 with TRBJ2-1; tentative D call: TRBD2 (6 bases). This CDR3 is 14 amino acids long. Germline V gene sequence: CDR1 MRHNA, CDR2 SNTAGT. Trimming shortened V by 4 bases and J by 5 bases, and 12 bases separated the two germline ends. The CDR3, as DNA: TGTGCCAGCAGTGCCACCGGGGGAAACAATGAGCAGTTCTTC. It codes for CASSATGGNNEQFF.

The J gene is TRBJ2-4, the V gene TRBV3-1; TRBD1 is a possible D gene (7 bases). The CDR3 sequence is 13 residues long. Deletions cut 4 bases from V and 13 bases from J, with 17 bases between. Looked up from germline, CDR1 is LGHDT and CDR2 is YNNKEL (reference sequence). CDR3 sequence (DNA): TGTGCCAGCAGCCCAGGGGGGCACTTGGGGCAGTACTTC. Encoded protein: CASSPGGHLGQYF. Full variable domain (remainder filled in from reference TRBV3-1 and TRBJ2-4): DTAVSQTPKYLVTQMGNDKSIKCEQNLGHDTMYWYKQDSKKFLKIMFSYNNKELIINETVPNRFSPKSPDKAHLNLHINSLELGDSAVYFCASSPGGHLGQYFGAGTRLSVL.

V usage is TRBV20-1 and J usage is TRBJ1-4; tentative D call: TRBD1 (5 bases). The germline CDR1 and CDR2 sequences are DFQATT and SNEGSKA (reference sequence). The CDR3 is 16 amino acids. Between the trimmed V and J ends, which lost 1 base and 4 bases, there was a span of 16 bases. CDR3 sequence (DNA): TGCAGTGCTAGAGTTCCCCTGGGACGGTATAATGAAAAACTGTTTTTT. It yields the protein CSARVPLGRYNEKLFF.

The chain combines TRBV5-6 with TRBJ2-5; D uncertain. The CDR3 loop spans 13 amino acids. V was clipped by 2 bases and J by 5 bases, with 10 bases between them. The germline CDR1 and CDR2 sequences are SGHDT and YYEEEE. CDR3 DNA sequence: TGTGCCAGCAGCTTCAGTGCTGTTGAGACCCAGTACTTC. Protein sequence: CASSFSAVETQYF.

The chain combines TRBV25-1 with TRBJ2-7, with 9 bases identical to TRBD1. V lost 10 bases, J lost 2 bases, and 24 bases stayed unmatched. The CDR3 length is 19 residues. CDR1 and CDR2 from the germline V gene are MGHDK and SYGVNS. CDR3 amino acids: CAIPGLPGQGMVAAYEQYF. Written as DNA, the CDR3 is TGTGCCATCCCAGGTTTACCCGGACAGGGGATGGTGGCCGCCTACGAGCAGTACTTC.

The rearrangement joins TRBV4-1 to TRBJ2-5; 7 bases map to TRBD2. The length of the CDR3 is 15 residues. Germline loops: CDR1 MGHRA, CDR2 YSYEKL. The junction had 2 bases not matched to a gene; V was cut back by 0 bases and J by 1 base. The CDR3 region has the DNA TGCGCCAGCAGCCAAGAGAGCGGGGTCCAAGAGACCCAGTACTTC. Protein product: CASSQESGVQETQYF.

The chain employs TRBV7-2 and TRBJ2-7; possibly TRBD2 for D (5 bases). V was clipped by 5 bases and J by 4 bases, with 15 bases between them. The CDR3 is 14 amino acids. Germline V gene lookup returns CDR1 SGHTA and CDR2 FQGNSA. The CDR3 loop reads CASSPEGFHYEQYF. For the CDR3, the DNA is TGTGCCAGCAGCCCCGAGGGCTTCCATTACGAGCAGTACTTC.

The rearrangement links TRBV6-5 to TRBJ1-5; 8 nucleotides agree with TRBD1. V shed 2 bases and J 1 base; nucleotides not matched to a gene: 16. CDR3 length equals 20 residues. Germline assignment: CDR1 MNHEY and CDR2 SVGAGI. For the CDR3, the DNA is TGTGCCAGCAGTTACAGAGGACAGGGCCCGACCCTACCAAGCAATCAGCCCCAGCATTTT. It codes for CASSYRGQGPTLPSNQPQHF.

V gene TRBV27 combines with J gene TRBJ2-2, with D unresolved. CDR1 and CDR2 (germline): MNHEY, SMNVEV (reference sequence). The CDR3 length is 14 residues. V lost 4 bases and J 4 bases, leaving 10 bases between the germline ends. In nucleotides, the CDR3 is TGTGCCAGCAGTTCCATCGATATCACCGGGGAGCTGTTTTTT. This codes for CASSSIDITGELFF.

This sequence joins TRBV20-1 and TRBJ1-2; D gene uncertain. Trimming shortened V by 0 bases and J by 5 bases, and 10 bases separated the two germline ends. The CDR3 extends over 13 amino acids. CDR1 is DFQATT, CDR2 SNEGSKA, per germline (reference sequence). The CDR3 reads CSARDPSWYGYTF. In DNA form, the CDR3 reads TGCAGTGCTAGAGACCCTAGTTGGTATGGCTACACCTTC.

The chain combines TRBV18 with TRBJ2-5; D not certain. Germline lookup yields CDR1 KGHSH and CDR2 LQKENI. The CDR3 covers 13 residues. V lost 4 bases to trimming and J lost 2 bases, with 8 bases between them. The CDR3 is CASSRKSQETQYF. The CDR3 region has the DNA TGTGCCAGCTCACGAAAGAGTCAAGAGACCCAGTACTTC.

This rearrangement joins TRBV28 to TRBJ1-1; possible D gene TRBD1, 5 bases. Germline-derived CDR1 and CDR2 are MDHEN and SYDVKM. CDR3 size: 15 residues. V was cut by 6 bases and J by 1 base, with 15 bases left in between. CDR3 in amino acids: CASRARTDRNTEAFF. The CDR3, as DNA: TGTGCCAGCAGGGCCCGGACCGACAGGAACACTGAAGCTTTCTTT.

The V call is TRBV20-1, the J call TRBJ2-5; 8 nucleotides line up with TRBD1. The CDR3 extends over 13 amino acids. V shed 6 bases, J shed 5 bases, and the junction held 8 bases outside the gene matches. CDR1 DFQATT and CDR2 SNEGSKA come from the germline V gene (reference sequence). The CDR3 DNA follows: TGCAGTGCCCCGACAGGGGCGGTGGAGACCCAGTACTTC. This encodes CSAPTGAVETQYF.

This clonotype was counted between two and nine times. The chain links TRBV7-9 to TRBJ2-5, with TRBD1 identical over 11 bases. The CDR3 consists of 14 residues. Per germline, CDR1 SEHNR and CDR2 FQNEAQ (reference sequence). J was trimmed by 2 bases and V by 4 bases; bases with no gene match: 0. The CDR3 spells CASSWDRGQETQYF. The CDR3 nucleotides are TGTGCCAGCAGCTGGGACAGGGGGCAAGAGACCCAGTACTTC.

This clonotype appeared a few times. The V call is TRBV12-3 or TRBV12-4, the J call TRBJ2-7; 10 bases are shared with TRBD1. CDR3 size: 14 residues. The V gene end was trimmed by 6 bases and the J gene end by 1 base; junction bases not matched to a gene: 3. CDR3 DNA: TGTGCCAGCAGGGGGACAGGGGAATCCTACGAGCAGTACTTC. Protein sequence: CASRGTGESYEQYF.

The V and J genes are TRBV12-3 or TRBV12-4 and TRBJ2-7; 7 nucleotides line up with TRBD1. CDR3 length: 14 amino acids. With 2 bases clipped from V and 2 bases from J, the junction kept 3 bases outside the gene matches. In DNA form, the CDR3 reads TGTGCCAGCAGTTTATACAGGGGTCCCTACGAGCAGTACTTC. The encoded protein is CASSLYRGPYEQYF.

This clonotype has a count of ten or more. The CDR3 here is CASSEGTTQETQYF. DNA of the CDR3: TGCGCCAGCAGTGAAGGGACTACTCAAGAGACCCAGTACTTC. The V gene is TRBV10-2, the J gene TRBJ2-5, with 7 bases identical to TRBD2. This CDR3 region has 14 residues. Germline V gene sequence: CDR1 WSHSY, CDR2 SAAADI. With 3 bases clipped from V and 2 bases from J, the junction kept 3 bases outside the gene matches.

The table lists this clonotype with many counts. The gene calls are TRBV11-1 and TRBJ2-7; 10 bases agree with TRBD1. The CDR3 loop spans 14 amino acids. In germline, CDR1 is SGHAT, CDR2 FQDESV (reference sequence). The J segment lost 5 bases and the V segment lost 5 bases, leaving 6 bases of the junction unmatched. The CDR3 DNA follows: TGTGCCAGCAGCCTCCGGGACAGGGGAGACGAGCAGTACTTC. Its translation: CASSLRDRGDEQYF.

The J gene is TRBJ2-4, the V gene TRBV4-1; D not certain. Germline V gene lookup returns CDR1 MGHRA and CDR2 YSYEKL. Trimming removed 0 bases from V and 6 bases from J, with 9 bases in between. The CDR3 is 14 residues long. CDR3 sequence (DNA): TGCGCCAGCAGCCAAGATCCGGTGGTAAACATTCAGTACTTC. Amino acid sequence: CASSQDPVVNIQYF.

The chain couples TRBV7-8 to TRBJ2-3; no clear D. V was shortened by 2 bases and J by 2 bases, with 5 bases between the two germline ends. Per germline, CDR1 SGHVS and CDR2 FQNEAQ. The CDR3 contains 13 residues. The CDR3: CASSLPFTDTQYF. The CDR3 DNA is TGTGCCAGCAGCTTACCCTTCACAGATACGCAGTATTTT. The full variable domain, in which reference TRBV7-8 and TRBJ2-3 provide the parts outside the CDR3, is GAGVSQSPRYKVAKRGQDVALRCDPISGHVSLFWYQQALGQGPEFLTYFQNEAQLDKSGLPSDRFFAERPEGSVSTLKIQRTQQEDSAVYLCASSLPFTDTQYFGPGTRLTVL.

CDR3 in DNA: TGTGCCTGGAGTAGGGAGGTTTATAACTATGGCTACACCTTC. Encoded protein: CAWSREVYNYGYTF. The chain is built from TRBV30 and TRBJ1-2; the D is unclear. Germline V gene sequence: CDR1 GTSNPN, CDR2 SVGIG (reference sequence). The V gene lost 2 bases and the J gene lost 1 base, with 11 bases spanning the gap. This CDR3 is built from 14 residues.

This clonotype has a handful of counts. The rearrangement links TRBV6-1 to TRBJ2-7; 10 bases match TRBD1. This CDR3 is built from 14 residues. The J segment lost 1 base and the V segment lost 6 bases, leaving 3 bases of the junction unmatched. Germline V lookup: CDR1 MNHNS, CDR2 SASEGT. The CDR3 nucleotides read TGTGCCAGCAGAGGGACAGGGGTATCCTACGAGCAGTACTTC. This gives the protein CASRGTGVSYEQYF.

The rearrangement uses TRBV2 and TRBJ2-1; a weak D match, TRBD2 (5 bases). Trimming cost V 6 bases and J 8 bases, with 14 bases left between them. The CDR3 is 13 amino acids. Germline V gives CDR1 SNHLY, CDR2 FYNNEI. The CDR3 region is CASSTGWGYEQFF. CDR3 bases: TGTGCCAGCAGCACGGGGTGGGGTTATGAGCAGTTCTTC.

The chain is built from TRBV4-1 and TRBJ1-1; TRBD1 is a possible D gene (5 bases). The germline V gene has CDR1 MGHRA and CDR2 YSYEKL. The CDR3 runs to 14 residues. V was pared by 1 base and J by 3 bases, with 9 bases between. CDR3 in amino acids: CASSQGRGYTEAFF. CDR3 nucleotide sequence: TGCGCCAGCAGCCAAGGGCGGGGGTACACTGAAGCTTTCTTT.

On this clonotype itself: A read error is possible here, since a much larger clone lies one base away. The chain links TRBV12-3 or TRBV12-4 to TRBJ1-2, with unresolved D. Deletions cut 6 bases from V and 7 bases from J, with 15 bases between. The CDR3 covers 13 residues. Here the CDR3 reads CASSVTGTGGYTF. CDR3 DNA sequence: TGTGCCAGCAGCGTGACCGGTACTGGTGGCTACACCTTC.

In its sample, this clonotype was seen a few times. The chain's CDR3 is CASSYPIAGEGSYNEQFF. The CDR3 DNA reads TGTGCCAGCAGTTACCCTATAGCGGGAGAGGGGTCCTACAATGAGCAGTTCTTC. The chain employs TRBV6-2 or TRBV6-3 and TRBJ2-1; 9 bases align to TRBD2. CDR1 is MNHEY, CDR2 SVGEGT, per germline. With 2 bases clipped from V and 1 base from J, the junction kept 9 bases outside the gene matches. The CDR3 runs to 18 residues.

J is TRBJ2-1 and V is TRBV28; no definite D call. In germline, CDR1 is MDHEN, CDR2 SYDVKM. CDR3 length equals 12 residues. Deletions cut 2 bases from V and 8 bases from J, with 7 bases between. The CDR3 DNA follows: TGTGCCAGCAGTTTAAATTTCGATGAGCAGTTCTTC. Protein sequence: CASSLNFDEQFF.